This T cell receptor (beta chain) was recorded in a study of Ad26.COV2.S vaccination and SARS-CoV-2 variants. Study background: Donor was in the COV1001 Ad26.COV2.S trial arm. Doses of Ad26.COV2.S were injected into muscle once or twice, 56 days apart.

CDR1 and CDR2 from the germline V gene are MNHEY and SMNVEV (reference sequence). The CDR3 has 15 amino acids. With 1 base removed from V and 7 bases from J, the gap between germline ends came to 16 bases. Treatment reported: around 19 received Ad26.COV2.S at low or high dose, single or two shots; roughly 5 received placebo; per-sample allocation not given. On day 63 after the first injection, vaccine and placebo recipients gave samples. The vaccine antigen was prefusion-stabilized Wuhan SARS-CoV-2 spike. Measured with immunoSEQ multiplex PCR; TCRdb has only the in-frame clones, and not every one. Of about 320,000 clones in the sample, around 84% were seen once.

The receptor comes from a person between 18 and 59 years old who received the Ad26.COV2.S COVID-19 vaccine or a placebo. The V and J genes are TRBV27 and TRBJ1-2; D possibly corresponds to TRBD1 (6 bases). This material consisted of peripheral blood, taken in a trial of Ad26.COV2.S vaccine versus placebo. CDR3 coding DNA: TGTGCCAGCAGTTTATTGCAGGACAGTAAGGGTGGCTACACCTTC. It is translated as CASSLLQDSKGGYTF.